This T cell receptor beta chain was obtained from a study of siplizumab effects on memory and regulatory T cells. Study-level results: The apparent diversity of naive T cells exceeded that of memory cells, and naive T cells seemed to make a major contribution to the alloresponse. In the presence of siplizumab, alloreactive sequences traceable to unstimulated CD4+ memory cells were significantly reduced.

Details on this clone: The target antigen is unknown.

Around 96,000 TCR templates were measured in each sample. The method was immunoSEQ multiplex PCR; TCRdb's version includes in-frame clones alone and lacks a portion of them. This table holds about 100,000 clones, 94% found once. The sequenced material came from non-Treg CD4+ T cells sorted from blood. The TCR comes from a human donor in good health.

CDR3 sequence (DNA): TGTGCCAGTAGTATGAGAGGGTCACACTCTGGGGCCAACGTCCTGACTTTC. Amino acid sequence: CASSMRGSHSGANVLTF. The chain combines TRBV19 with TRBJ2-6; possibly TRBD2 for D (5 bases). The V gene's germline CDR1 is LNHDA and CDR2 SQIVND (reference sequence). The V and J ends lost 3 bases and 0 bases respectively, with 12 bases between them. This CDR3 is 17 amino acids long.